Below are 21 T cell receptor beta chains sequenced from a single sample in a study of response to subunit inactivated influenza vaccine. TCRdb reanalysed the RT-PCR reads using MiXCR and keeps one entry per CDR3 protein. The data show approximately 500,000 distinct CDR3 sequences, 12% to 15% seen once. The material was PBMCs from blood, obtained about 11 days after vaccination. These receptors came from a man aged 50-59 years who received an inactivated influenza vaccine.

The V call is TRBV29-1, the J call TRBJ1-2, with D tentatively TRBD1 (5 bases). This CDR3 has 14 amino acids. The V gene's germline CDR1 is SQVTM and CDR2 ANQGSEA. Trimming removed 5 bases from V and 2 bases from J, with 15 bases in between. The CDR3 DNA is TGCAGCGTTTCTCCGGGACCGAGAAACTATGGCTACACCTTC. Translating gives CSVSPGPRNYGYTF.

This clonotype has more than one count but fewer than ten. This rearrangement joins TRBV11-2 to TRBJ2-7, with 7 bases fitting TRBD1. The CDR3 runs 14 residues. V lost 4 bases and J lost 3; bases outside the gene matches: 6. Germline loops: CDR1 SGHAT, CDR2 FQNNGV. In DNA, the CDR3 is TGTGCCAGCAGCTACGGGACAGCGAGCTACGAGCAGTACTTC. This codes for CASSYGTASYEQYF.

The J gene is TRBJ1-4, the V gene TRBV10-2; D is unresolved. The V gene lost 6 bases and the J gene lost 3 bases, with 8 bases spanning the gap. The CDR3 consists of 13 residues. The germline CDR1 and CDR2 sequences are WSHSY and SAAADI. This chain's CDR3 is CASRTHPNEKLFF. The CDR3, as DNA: TGCGCCAGCAGGACCCATCCTAATGAAAAACTGTTTTTT.

This clonotype was observed a few times. The J gene is TRBJ2-7, the V gene TRBV12-3 or TRBV12-4; D is undetermined. Deletions cut 5 bases from V and 3 bases from J, with 11 bases between. The CDR3 has 13 amino acids. CDR3 sequence (DNA): TGTGCCAGCAGTGCCATGGGTAGCTACGAGCAGTACTTC. Encoded protein: CASSAMGSYEQYF.

The chain carries TRBV3-1 and TRBJ2-3; 8 nucleotides match TRBD2. Germline V gene lookup returns CDR1 LGHDT and CDR2 YNNKEL (reference sequence). This CDR3 spans 17 amino acids. V shed 4 bases, J shed 0 bases, and the junction held 9 bases outside the gene matches. CDR3 DNA: TGTGCCAGCAGCCCTCGGGGTAGCGGGATAAGCACAGATACGCAGTATTTT. Translation gives CASSPRGSGISTDTQYF.

The chain uses TRBV11-2 and TRBJ2-7; the match to TRBD2 covers 8 bases. The J segment lost 6 bases and the V segment lost 0 bases, leaving 7 bases of the junction unmatched. This CDR3 spans 15 amino acids. Per the germline V gene, CDR1 is SGHAT and CDR2 is FQNNGV. CDR3 bases: TGTGCCAGCAGCTTAGAACCAGCGGGAGCAGGCGAGCAGTACTTC. Its protein is CASSLEPAGAGEQYF.

The gene calls are TRBV15 and TRBJ2-1; weak D call: TRBD1 (5 bases). The CDR3 sequence is 13 residues long. Germline assignment: CDR1 LNHNV and CDR2 YYDKDF (reference sequence). The ends were cut back, 4 bases at V and 8 bases at J, with 12 bases in the middle. The CDR3: CATSKLQGYEQFF. CDR3 bases: TGTGCCACCAGCAAACTTCAGGGCTATGAGCAGTTCTTC.

At least ten counts were recorded for this clonotype. V usage is TRBV20-1 and J usage is TRBJ2-2; D uncertain. The V gene lost 0 bases and the J gene lost 7 bases, with 24 bases spanning the gap. The germline V gene has CDR1 DFQATT and CDR2 SNEGSKA (reference sequence). The CDR3 spans 18 residues. The CDR3 loop is CSARDPRKHSPRSGELFF. In nucleotides, the CDR3 is TGCAGTGCTAGAGATCCGCGAAAGCACAGCCCAAGGAGCGGGGAGCTGTTTTTT.

The chain couples TRBV28 to TRBJ2-7, with TRBD1 as a possible D gene (6 bases). Germline V gives CDR1 MDHEN, CDR2 SYDVKM. There are 13 residues in the CDR3. Deletions cut 6 bases from V and 6 bases from J, with 15 bases between. The CDR3 region is CASSPTTGSEQYF. The CDR3 DNA reads TGTGCCAGCAGCCCTACAACAGGGTCCGAGCAGTACTTC.

This sequence joins TRBV4-2 and TRBJ2-7; 8 positions match TRBD1. J gave up 2 bases and V 1 base, and 13 bases lay outside the gene matches. This CDR3 region has 18 residues. Germline assignment: CDR1 LGHNA and CDR2 YNFKEQ. CDR3 in amino acids: CASSQATHGTGIPYEQYF. CDR3 DNA sequence: TGTGCCAGCAGCCAAGCTACCCACGGGACAGGCATCCCCTACGAGCAGTACTTC.

This clonotype was counted a few times. The chain joins TRBV7-8 to TRBJ1-4, with D perhaps TRBD1 (5 bases). Germline-derived CDR1 and CDR2 are SGHVS and FQNEAQ. The CDR3 contains 13 residues. Trimming shortened V by 1 base and J by 8 bases, and 8 bases separated the two germline ends. Here the CDR3 reads CASSLGQKEKLFF. The CDR3 bases are TGTGCCAGCAGCTTAGGACAGAAAGAAAAACTGTTTTTT.

In this sample, this clonotype turned up many times. This chain joins TRBV20-1 and TRBJ2-3, with TRBD2 identical over 11 bases. The germline gives CDR1 DFQATT, CDR2 SNEGSKA (reference sequence). The CDR3 runs to 17 residues. V was pared by 4 bases and J by 0 bases, with 9 bases of the junction left unmatched. The CDR3 reads CSANGLAGGESTDTQYF. In DNA, the CDR3 is TGCAGTGCTAATGGGCTAGCGGGGGGCGAAAGCACAGATACGCAGTATTTT.

This chain uses TRBV7-9 with TRBJ2-5, with 10 bases identical to TRBD2. V gave up 3 bases and J gave up 1 base; unmatched junction bases: 8. The germline V gene has CDR1 SEHNR and CDR2 FQNEAQ (reference sequence). The CDR3 spans 17 residues. The CDR3 sequence: CASSFLSGRAFQETQYF. The CDR3 nucleotides read TGTGCCAGCAGCTTCCTGAGCGGGAGGGCATTCCAAGAGACCCAGTACTTC.

This clonotype was seen a handful of times. The rearrangement joins TRBV12-3 or TRBV12-4 to TRBJ1-2; D remains unclear. CDR3 size: 14 residues. The V end lost 6 bases, the J end lost 2 bases, and 13 bases lay between the germline ends. The CDR3 region is CASSPSALNYGYTF. CDR3 sequence (DNA): TGTGCCAGCAGCCCCTCGGCCCTGAACTATGGCTACACCTTC.

The V gene is TRBV15, the J gene TRBJ2-2; D not certain. Germline CDR1 LNHNV, CDR2 YYDKDF (reference sequence). The CDR3 is made up of 13 amino acids. The V end was cut by 2 bases, the J end by 5 bases, with 6 bases between. Here the CDR3 reads CATSRTRTGELFF. Written as DNA, the CDR3 is TGTGCCACCAGCAGAACCAGGACCGGGGAGCTGTTTTTT.

This clonotype was counted a few times. The chain has TRBV27 and TRBJ1-6; TRBD1 agrees at 9 bases. With 6 bases clipped from V and 7 bases from J, the junction kept 7 bases outside the gene matches. The germline V gene encodes CDR1 MNHEY and CDR2 SMNVEV (reference sequence). The CDR3 is 15 amino acids. CDR3 loop: CASRGNRGPNSPLHF. In nucleotides, the CDR3 is TGTGCCAGCAGGGGGAACAGGGGGCCGAATTCACCCCTCCACTTT.

This clonotype was observed many times. The chain carries TRBV29-1 and TRBJ2-5; 10 bases are shared with TRBD2. The CDR3 contains 14 residues. Germline CDR1 and CDR2: SQVTM and ANQGSEA. J gave up 2 bases and V 4 bases, and 4 bases lay outside the gene matches. The CDR3, as DNA: TGCAGCGTTGGGGCTAGCGGGGGACAAGAGACCCAGTACTTC. Translation gives CSVGASGGQETQYF.

The J gene is TRBJ2-5, the V gene TRBV2; no clear D. The germline V gene encodes CDR1 SNHLY and CDR2 FYNNEI. The length of the CDR3 is 14 residues. V lost 1 base and J 0 bases, leaving 6 bases between the germline ends. The CDR3, as DNA: TGTGCCAGCAGTGAAGTCACCAACCAAGAGACCCAGTACTTC. It translates to CASSEVTNQETQYF.

This clonotype was counted many times. This chain joins TRBV12-3 or TRBV12-4 and TRBJ2-1; no clear D. V lost 5 bases to trimming and J lost 0 bases, with 14 bases between them. The CDR3 runs to 16 residues. This CDR3 reads CASSVDLSSSYNEQFF. CDR3 bases: TGTGCCAGCAGTGTCGACCTTAGCAGCTCCTACAATGAGCAGTTCTTC.

In its sample, this clonotype was seen many times. This chain links TRBV4-1 with TRBJ2-4; TRBD2 agrees at 9 bases. Germline loops: CDR1 MGHRA, CDR2 YSYEKL. The CDR3 contains 18 residues. V lost 0 bases and J lost 0; bases outside the gene matches: 6. In DNA, the CDR3 is TGCGCCAGCAGCCAAGAGGGTAGCGGGGGCGTAGCCAAAAACATTCAGTACTTC. Its translation is CASSQEGSGGVAKNIQYF.

This rearrangement joins TRBV10-3 to TRBJ1-1; no firm D call. The germline V gene has CDR1 ENHRY and CDR2 SYGVKD. This CDR3 is built from 11 residues. V was clipped by 5 bases and J by 3 bases, with 4 bases between them. CDR3 nucleotides: TGTGCCATCAGTTCGGACACTGAAGCTTTCTTT. Translated, it gives CAISSDTEAFF.